This T cell receptor (beta chain) is drawn from a study of blood T cells in healthy people across ages. Then a second PCR, running roughly 7 to 12 cycles, was carried out with a sample-barcoded 5' primer and a J-beta primer mix. Every cDNA was tagged by a template-switch adaptor with 12 random nucleotides. TCRdb independently ran MiXCR on the 5' RACE reads; one entry per CDR3 protein. The sample includes over a million distinct CDR3 sequences, approximately 59% seen only once; the top ten take more than 6%. Turning to this clonotype: Its antigen remains unidentified.

General study results and limits: With age, beta diversity per million T cells declined roughly linearly, significantly by 40.

The sample providers were healthy Caucasian people from Russia, aged roughly 6 to 95. V was clipped by 8 bases and J by 1 base, with 9 bases between them. The CDR3 contains 12 residues. Germline V CDR1 and CDR2: SEHNR, FQNEAQ (reference sequence). Source material: blood. The TCR comes from a man between 18 and 29 years old in good health. V usage is TRBV7-9 and J usage is TRBJ2-7; D not resolved. This chain's CDR3 is CASDGISYEQYF. The DNA for the CDR3 is TGTGCCAGCGACGGTATATCCTACGAGCAGTACTTC.